Listed here are 25 T cell receptor beta chains from one sample, sequenced in a study of shared clonotypes between healthy human individuals. TCRdb keeps only in-frame clones here, not all; method: immunoSEQ multiplex PCR. The sample contains 560,000 or so clones, approximately 96% of which appear only once. Terminally differentiated effector memory CD45RA+ cells were left out of the naive CD8 fraction, which was CD45RO-negative and positively selected for CCR7. Sequences were obtained from naive CD8+ T cells sorted from blood. These receptors were obtained from a woman aged 25-40 years in good health.

The V and J genes are TRBV5-8 and TRBJ2-1; no firm D call. There are 9 residues in the CDR3. From germline, CDR1 is SGHTS and CDR2 YDEGEE. V lost 8 bases, J lost 13 bases, and 10 bases lay in between. CDR3 nucleotide sequence: TGTGCCAGAGATGGAATTCAGTTCTTC. As protein: CARDGIQFF. The variable domain in full, completed from reference TRBV5-8 and TRBJ2-1, reads EAGVTQSPTHLIKTRGQQATLRCSPISGHTSVYWYQQALGLGLQFLLWYDEGEERNRGNFPPRFSGRQFPNYSSELNVNALELEDSALYLCARDGIQFFGPGTRLTVL.

The CDR3 bases are TGTGGGGCAGGAGCCGCGGTAAGCACAGATACGCAGTATTTT. It specifies CGAGAAVSTDTQYF. The chain uses TRBV28 and TRBJ2-3; D is unclear. The germline V gene encodes CDR1 MDHEN and CDR2 SYDVKM. The CDR3 consists of 14 residues.

The DNA of the CDR3 is TGTGCCAGCAGCGTCGGGACTACCTACGAGCAGTACTTC. This translates into CASSVGTTYEQYF. The chain has TRBV7-9 and TRBJ2-7; 7 bases match TRBD2. CDR1 is SEHNR, CDR2 FQNEAQ, per germline (reference sequence). The CDR3 runs 13 residues. Trimming at V came to 5 bases and at J to 2 bases, leaving 3 bases not matched to a gene.

The chain combines TRBV7-8 with TRBJ2-2, with D possibly TRBD2 on 6 matching bases. Trimming removed 8 bases from V and 5 bases from J, with 15 bases in between. This CDR3 is built from 14 residues. The germline gives CDR1 SGHVS, CDR2 FQNEAQ. The CDR3 bases are TGTGCCAGCCCGGGACCCGCGGGGACCGGGGAGCTGTTTTTT. It yields the protein CASPGPAGTGELFF.

This clone was recorded once. This rearrangement joins TRBV5-8 to TRBJ2-7; possible D gene TRBD2, 5 bases. Germline V CDR1 and CDR2: SGHTS, YDEGEE. This CDR3 is 13 amino acids long. V gave up 2 bases and J gave up 2 bases, with 8 bases separating them. CDR3 in DNA: TGTGCCAGCAGCTTAGGACTTACCTACGAGCAGTACTTC. Translating it yields CASSLGLTYEQYF.

The rearrangement links TRBV10-1 to TRBJ2-1; no reliable D call. The CDR3 is made up of 13 amino acids. CDR1 and CDR2 from the germline V gene are WNHNN and SYGVQD (reference sequence). Between the trimmed V and J ends, which lost 0 bases and 7 bases, there was a span of 7 bases. The CDR3 is CASSESIQNEQFF. For the CDR3, the DNA is TGCGCCAGCAGTGAGTCGATCCAGAATGAGCAGTTCTTC.

The chain combines TRBV13 with TRBJ2-7, with TRBD2 identical over 11 bases. The CDR3 runs 16 residues. Germline V lookup: CDR1 PRHDT, CDR2 FYEKMQ (reference sequence). V dropped 4 bases and J dropped 4; count of bases not matched to a gene: 9. This chain's CDR3 is CASSSHGTSGKYEQYF. DNA of the CDR3: TGTGCCAGCAGCTCCCACGGGACTAGCGGAAAATACGAGCAGTACTTC.

CDR3 sequence reads: CASSNRDRGPTNEKLFF. CDR3 coding DNA: TGTGCCAGCAGTAACAGGGACAGGGGGCCTACTAATGAAAAACTGTTTTTT. The chain joins TRBV28 to TRBJ1-4; 12 bases align to TRBD1. The CDR3 is 17 residues long. Germline values: CDR1 MDHEN, CDR2 SYDVKM. Trimming removed 5 bases from V and 2 bases from J; junction bases left unmatched: 6.

The chain combines TRBV28 with TRBJ1-3; no clear D. The CDR3 extends over 13 amino acids. Germline CDR1 is MDHEN and CDR2 is SYDVKM. Trimming left V 11 bases short and J 2 bases short, with 13 bases between. The DNA of the CDR3 is TGTGCCTCTAAGGGCTCTCCTGGAAACACCATATATTTT. This codes for CASKGSPGNTIYF.

The chain links TRBV27 to TRBJ1-6; tentatively, D is TRBD1 (5 bases). The CDR3 covers 17 residues. V was cut by 5 bases and J by 2 bases, with 16 bases left in between. Germline CDR1 MNHEY, CDR2 SMNVEV (reference sequence). The CDR3 spells CASSPHSLGPYNSPLHF. The CDR3 nucleotides are TGTGCCAGCAGTCCCCACAGCTTGGGACCCTATAATTCACCCCTCCACTTT.

The chain joins TRBV5-4 to TRBJ2-7; tentative D call: TRBD2 (6 bases). Trimming left V 3 bases short and J 4 bases short, with 17 bases between. The CDR3 runs to 15 residues. CDR1 and CDR2 from the germline V gene are SGHNT and YYREEE (reference sequence). The CDR3 loop reads CASSSGVAPGYEQYF. DNA for the CDR3: TGTGCCAGCAGCTCGGGGGTGGCCCCGGGGTACGAGCAGTACTTC.

This chain uses TRBV10-3 with TRBJ2-1, with TRBD2 matching over 11 bases. The CDR3 loop spans 16 amino acids. In germline, CDR1 is ENHRY, CDR2 SYGVKD. Unmatched junction bases numbered 10, after V lost 6 bases and J lost 6 bases. The CDR3: CAIRARLAGSLNEQFF. CDR3 coding DNA: TGTGCCATCAGAGCAAGACTAGCGGGAAGCCTCAATGAGCAGTTCTTC.

The V and J genes are TRBV28 and TRBJ2-3, with TRBD2 matching 7 bases. Trimming removed 5 bases from V and 5 bases from J; junction bases left unmatched: 7. Germline loops: CDR1 MDHEN, CDR2 SYDVKM. This CDR3 is 14 amino acids long. Here the CDR3 DNA reads TGTGCCAGCAGTCCGATGACTAGCCTAGATACGCAGTATTTT. This translates into CASSPMTSLDTQYF.

With regard to this clone: Other nucleotide sequences from this sample produce the same CDR3. This sequence joins TRBV13 and TRBJ2-7, with TRBD2 as a possible D gene (6 bases). Deletions cut 2 bases from V and 1 base from J, with 6 bases between. CDR1 PRHDT and CDR2 FYEKMQ come from the germline V gene (reference sequence). The CDR3 covers 13 residues. CDR3 DNA: TGTGCCAGCAGCTTACGGGGGTCCTACGAGCAGTACTTC. Translation gives CASSLRGSYEQYF.

This chain connects TRBV4-1 to TRBJ2-2; no clear D. This CDR3 comprises 14 residues. The V end was cut by 1 base, the J end by 4 bases, with 7 bases between. Germline V gives CDR1 MGHRA, CDR2 YSYEKL. CDR3 in DNA: TGCGCCAGCAGCCAAGCGATACTCACCGGGGAGCTGTTTTTT. Translated: CASSQAILTGELFF.

The V gene is TRBV11-2, the J gene TRBJ2-1; D remains ambiguous. Germline values: CDR1 SGHAT, CDR2 FQNNGV. The CDR3 covers 15 residues. Trimming removed 7 bases from V and 5 bases from J, with 18 bases in between. DNA of the CDR3: TGTGCCAGCAACGCCCTGACGAGCCCCCACAATGAGCAGTTCTTC. Protein product: CASNALTSPHNEQFF.

This rearrangement joins TRBV2 to TRBJ2-1, with 11 nucleotides matching TRBD2. In germline, CDR1 is SNHLY, CDR2 FYNNEI. With V trimmed by 6 bases and J by 3 bases, 4 bases remained unmatched. CDR3 length: 15 residues. CDR3 DNA sequence: TGTGCCAGCAGACAAACTAGCGGGAGCTACAATGAGCAGTTCTTC. This codes for CASRQTSGSYNEQFF.

The gene calls are TRBV11-3 and TRBJ2-7; 9 bases agree with TRBD1. Germline lookup yields CDR1 SGHNT and CDR2 YENEEA. The trim removed 5 bases at V and 5 bases at J, leaving 7 bases unmatched. This CDR3 spans 14 amino acids. The CDR3 region is CASSPGQGYNEQYF. CDR3 sequence (DNA): TGTGCCAGCAGCCCGGGACAGGGCTACAACGAGCAGTACTTC.

The rearrangement joins TRBV11-2 to TRBJ1-3; D may be TRBD1 (5 bases). The CDR3 is 15 residues long. V was shortened by 5 bases and J by 3 bases, with 14 bases between the two germline ends. CDR1 SGHAT and CDR2 FQNNGV come from the germline V gene. The CDR3 sequence: CASSQGVSFGNTIYF. CDR3 DNA: TGTGCCAGCAGCCAAGGGGTTTCGTTTGGAAACACCATATATTTT.

This clone was picked up one time. The genes are TRBV19 and TRBJ2-3; 7 bases map to TRBD1. The V segment lost 6 bases and the J segment 7 bases; nucleotides outside the gene matches: 16. The CDR3 runs to 16 residues. Germline V CDR1 and CDR2: LNHDA, SQIVND (reference sequence). CDR3 sequence reads: CASSLRQGQSGYTQYF. Written as DNA, the CDR3 is TGTGCCAGTAGCCTCCGACAGGGCCAGAGCGGATATACGCAGTATTTT.

The CDR3 DNA reads TGTGCCAGTAAACCGGGACTAGCGGATCCTAGCACAGATACGCAGTATTTT. Amino acids: CASKPGLADPSTDTQYF. V is TRBV19 and J is TRBJ2-3; 11 bases fit TRBD2. After removal of 7 bases from V and 0 bases from J, the junction contained 9 bases not matched to a gene. Germline CDR1 is LNHDA and CDR2 is SQIVND (reference sequence). CDR3 size: 17 residues.

This clone was detected only once. Other DNA sequences of this sample code for an identical CDR3. This chain joins TRBV28 and TRBJ1-5; no clear D. The germline CDR1 and CDR2 sequences are MDHEN and SYDVKM. The CDR3 runs 12 residues. The V end was cut by 3 bases, the J end by 7 bases, with 7 bases between. The DNA for the CDR3 is TGTGCCAGCAGTTTCTCGGGCCAGCCCCAGCATTTT. Translated: CASSFSGQPQHF.

The rearrangement uses TRBV7-9 and TRBJ2-1; the D call may be TRBD1 or TRBD2 (5 bases each). Trimming removed 2 bases at V and 0 bases at J, with 11 bases between. The CDR3 is made up of 16 amino acids. CDR1 SEHNR and CDR2 FQNEAQ come from the germline V gene (reference sequence). The CDR3 spells CASSLLGTSSYNEQFF. CDR3 in DNA: TGTGCCAGCAGCTTACTGGGGACGAGCTCCTACAATGAGCAGTTCTTC. The full variable domain, in which reference TRBV7-9 and TRBJ2-1 provide the parts outside the CDR3, is DTGVSQNPRHKITKRGQNVTFRCDPISEHNRLYWYRQTLGQGPEFLTYFQNEAQLEKSRLLSDRFSAERPKGSFSTLEIQRTEQGDSAMYLCASSLLGTSSYNEQFFGPGTRLTVL.

J is TRBJ2-1 and V is TRBV4-1; no firm D call. Germline assignment: CDR1 MGHRA and CDR2 YSYEKL. V was trimmed by 1 base and J by 4 bases, leaving 5 bases between them. The CDR3 extends over 13 amino acids. Written as DNA, the CDR3 is TGCGCCAGCAGCCAAGTGCTTTACAATGAGCAGTTCTTC. Protein: CASSQVLYNEQFF.

The chain combines TRBV7-9 with TRBJ2-6, with 7 bases identical to TRBD1. This CDR3 is built from 17 residues. With V trimmed by 5 bases and J by 2 bases, 9 bases remained unmatched. Germline V CDR1 and CDR2: SEHNR, FQNEAQ (reference sequence). The CDR3, as DNA: TGTGCCAGCAGCCTCCGGGACAGCGTGCCTGGGGCCAACGTCCTGACTTTC. This translates into CASSLRDSVPGANVLTF.